This T cell receptor beta chain was captured in a study of cytomegalovirus exposure and HLA in healthy donors. Study-wide points: TCR beta V- and J-gene trimming was later associated with a missense DCLRE1C variant.

Of note for this clone: Its specificity is unknown.

Amplification used 60 Vbeta primers and 13 Jbeta primers. Sequencing used immunoSEQ multiplex PCR; TCRdb keeps in-frame clones, though not all of them. Here the sample spans 170,000 or so clones, over 70% being singletons. The sequence came from a man aged 30-40 years in good health and CMV-seropositive. The sample comprised PBMCs.

DNA of the CDR3: TGTGCCAGCAGAAACCGGCGGGCCCACAATGAGCAGTTCTTC. This encodes CASRNRRAHNEQFF. The rearrangement uses TRBV7-9 and TRBJ2-1, with D perhaps matching TRBD2 (5 bases). Germline CDR1 SEHNR, CDR2 FQNEAQ (reference sequence). Trimming stripped 6 bases from V and 5 bases from J, with 14 bases between. CDR3 length: 14 amino acids.